Listed here are 2 T cell receptor beta chains from one sample, sequenced in a study of blood T cell repertoires in COVID-19. Sequencing used immunoSEQ multiplex PCR; TCRdb keeps in-frame clones, though not all of them. The table has 120,000 to 150,000 clones, roughly 80% seen once. Sequencing was carried out using peripheral blood. All receptors derive from a human donor with acute or convalescent COVID-19. The donor label of this sample is uncertain.

This chain connects TRBV5-5 to TRBJ1-3; D might be TRBD1 (5 bases). The CDR3 has 15 residues. From germline, CDR1 is SGHKS and CDR2 YYEKEE (reference sequence). The V end lost 0 bases, the J end lost 2 bases, and 9 bases lay between the germline ends. In DNA form, the CDR3 reads TGTGCCAGCAGCTTGGCCTGGGGGGCTGGAAACACCATATATTTT. Translating it yields CASSLAWGAGNTIYF.

The chain couples TRBV19 to TRBJ2-5; 11 bases fit TRBD1. The CDR3 contains 14 residues. CDR1 LNHDA and CDR2 SQIVND come from the germline V gene (reference sequence). The J segment lost 5 bases and the V segment lost 3 bases, leaving 2 bases of the junction unmatched. The CDR3 bases are TGTGCCAGTAGTATCGGACAGGGGGCCGAGACCCAGTACTTC. This gives the protein CASSIGQGAETQYF.